Following are 9 T cell receptor beta chains from one sample sequenced in a study of CD8+ T cells in alopecia areata. Extracted RNA was reverse transcribed, and the resulting cDNA served as sequencing template. Sequencing was performed with immunoSEQ multiplex PCR; in TCRdb, only in-frame clones are kept and a portion is missing. The sample lists about 23,000 clones, 40% to 65% occurring once. The sequenced sample consisted of NKG2D-high CD8+ T cells sorted from blood. The origin of the receptors is a human donor with alopecia areata.

The chain employs TRBV4-1 and TRBJ2-1; 8 nucleotides match TRBD2. The V segment lost 0 bases and the J segment 3 bases; nucleotides outside the gene matches: 7. This CDR3 is built from 17 residues. CDR1 MGHRA and CDR2 YSYEKL come from the germline V gene. CDR3 protein: CASSQDYTSGLYNEQFF. The CDR3 DNA sequence: TGCGCCAGCAGCCAAGATTACACTAGCGGACTCTACAATGAGCAGTTCTTC.

J is TRBJ1-5 and V is TRBV19; 9 bases agree with TRBD1. The germline V gene encodes CDR1 LNHDA and CDR2 SQIVND (reference sequence). This CDR3 spans 16 amino acids. V shed 5 bases and J 7 bases; nucleotides not matched to a gene: 12. The CDR3 DNA is TGTGCCAGTAGTGTGGGGGGCCGGGACAGGGACCAGCCCCAGCATTTT. This gives the protein CASSVGGRDRDQPQHF.

This clone was detected only a few times. V and J are TRBV7-9 and TRBJ2-7; 7 nucleotides line up with TRBD2. The CDR3 spans 13 residues. Germline V gene lookup returns CDR1 SEHNR and CDR2 FQNEAQ (reference sequence). With V trimmed by 3 bases and J by 3 bases, 2 bases remained unmatched. CDR3 sequence: CASSFRTSYEQYF. CDR3 bases: TGTGCCAGCAGCTTCCGGACTAGCTACGAGCAGTACTTC.

The sample holds a few counts of this clone. The V gene is TRBV27, the J gene TRBJ2-5; D might be TRBD2 (6 bases). Trimming left V 8 bases short and J 0 bases short, with 13 bases between. Germline values: CDR1 MNHEY, CDR2 SMNVEV (reference sequence). The CDR3 is 14 amino acids. The CDR3 DNA reads as TGTGCCAGCGGGAGGCTACAGTACCAAGAGACCCAGTACTTC. Translated: CASGRLQYQETQYF.

The chain recombines TRBV4-1 with TRBJ2-7; 9 bases map to TRBD2. The CDR3 length is 18 residues. The germline CDR1 and CDR2 sequences are MGHRA and YSYEKL. With V trimmed by 0 bases and J by 0 bases, 9 bases remained unmatched. In DNA, the CDR3 is TGCGCCAGCAGCCAAGAAGTCTCGCCGGGACTAGCCTCCTACGAGCAGTACTTC. Amino acid sequence: CASSQEVSPGLASYEQYF.

The chain employs TRBV7-9 and TRBJ2-3; weak D call: TRBD1 (6 bases). CDR3 length: 15 residues. The germline V and J ends were trimmed by 5 bases and 4 bases, with 16 bases remaining between them. CDR1 and CDR2 from the germline V gene are SEHNR and FQNEAQ (reference sequence). The CDR3 is CASSPPDEGADTQYF. In DNA form, the CDR3 reads TGTGCCAGCAGCCCCCCGGATGAGGGGGCAGATACGCAGTATTTT.

The chain links TRBV2 to TRBJ1-1; 7 bases are shared with TRBD1. Germline V lookup: CDR1 SNHLY, CDR2 FYNNEI. J gave up 6 bases and V 6 bases, and 10 bases lay outside the gene matches. The CDR3 is made up of 14 amino acids. The CDR3 coding sequence is TGTGCCAGCAGCCGAACACAGGGGACCCCTGAAGCTTTCTTT. Protein product: CASSRTQGTPEAFF.

This clone was seen only once. The V gene is TRBV7-6, the J gene TRBJ2-7; TRBD2 aligns across 8 bases. CDR1 and CDR2 from the germline V gene are SGHVS and FNYEAQ. Germline trimming cut 4 bases from V and 3 bases from J; bases unmatched to any gene: 8. The CDR3 sequence is 15 residues long. CDR3 sequence: CASSSLSGINYEQYF. The CDR3 DNA is TGTGCCAGCAGCTCCCTTAGCGGGATTAACTACGAGCAGTACTTC.

A few counts support this clone. The chain recombines TRBV21-1 with TRBJ2-7; TRBD2, the table's D call, was not compared with the DNA. TRBV21-1 is marked as a pseudogene. This CDR3 has 14 amino acids. This chain's CDR3 is CASSKEGGGSEQYF. The CDR3 DNA sequence: TGTGCCAGCAGCAAAGAGGGCGGAGGCTCCGAGCAGTACTTC.